The clone carrying this T cell receptor beta chain was detected only a few times. Its antigen remains unidentified. In germline, CDR1 is MNHEY, CDR2 SVGEGT. The germline V and J ends were trimmed by 2 bases and 4 bases, with 18 bases remaining between them. The CDR3 loop spans 17 amino acids. This entry is derived from a study of T-cell memory formation after mild COVID-19. For the study at large: Largely, TCR clusters stayed within a single donor.

TCRdb reprocessed the 5' RACE reads via MiXCR and lists one record per CDR3 protein. Among around 430,000 distinct CDR3 sequences listed, around a sixth were seen once. Study-level points and caveats: Contracting clones from day 15 to 85 had balanced CD4/CD8; later expanders favoured CD4+. Pre-infection memory harbored some responding clones, suggesting cross-reactive memory joined.

V is TRBV6-2 or TRBV6-3 and J is TRBJ1-5; D is uncertain. This TCR was recovered from a man aged 18 to 35 who had mild COVID-19 (a few samples of this study predate the infection). Cell type and time point are not known. Sequencing was carried out using PBMCs or a T cell subset sorted from them (not recorded which). The CDR3 nucleotides are TGTGCCAGCAGTTACCCGCCTCGGGAGGGAGGGAATCAGCCCCAGCATTTT. It is translated as CASSYPPREGGNQPQHF.